This T cell receptor beta chain was sequenced in a study of blood T cell repertoires in COVID-19. The CDR3 consists of 14 residues. From germline, CDR1 is SGHNT and CDR2 YYREEE (reference sequence). Between the trimmed V and J ends, which lost 1 base and 11 bases, there was a span of 18 bases. Sequencing used immunoSEQ multiplex PCR; TCRdb keeps in-frame clones, though not all of them. The sample yields roughly 91,000 clones, less than 90% seen once. The sequence came from a man in his 70s with active or convalescent COVID-19. The V and J genes are TRBV5-4 and TRBJ1-1; possibly TRBD1 for D (5 bases). Sequencing was performed on peripheral blood. The CDR3 reads CASSLIVDSEVAFF. CDR3 DNA: TGTGCCAGCAGCTTGATCGTCGACAGTGAGGTGGCTTTCTTT.